These 25 T cell receptor beta chains came from one sample sequenced in a study of shared clonotypes between healthy human individuals. Generated by immunoSEQ multiplex PCR, the TCRdb table keeps only in-frame clones and is missing some. This sample has 450,000 to 500,000 clones, with approximately 80% found just once. The sample consisted of PBMCs. Every receptor here comes from a woman aged 40 to 49 in good health. Some clones in this sample may be carry-over from other donors' samples.

The rearrangement uses TRBV6-1 and TRBJ2-3; no definite D call. Trimming stripped 0 bases from V and 4 bases from J, with 8 bases between. The CDR3 sequence is 14 residues long. Germline CDR1 and CDR2: MNHNS and SASEGT. DNA for the CDR3: TGTGCCAGCAGTGAAGCAGATTGGGCAGATACGCAGTATTTT. Translating it yields CASSEADWADTQYF.

The chain couples TRBV2 to TRBJ1-1, with D tentatively TRBD1 (5 bases). The CDR3 runs to 13 residues. From germline, CDR1 is SNHLY and CDR2 FYNNEI. The V gene lost 4 bases and the J gene lost 1 base, with 7 bases spanning the gap. The CDR3 loop reads CASSAQGNTEAFF. For the CDR3, the DNA is TGTGCCAGCAGTGCGCAGGGGAACACTGAAGCTTTCTTT.

V is TRBV10-1 and J is TRBJ2-7, with TRBD1 as a possible D gene (6 bases). The ends were cut back, 4 bases at V and 3 bases at J, with 19 bases in the middle. CDR1 is WNHNN and CDR2 is SYGVQD in the germline V gene (reference sequence). The CDR3 loop spans 16 amino acids. The CDR3 DNA follows: TGCGCCAGCAGTGTGAGGGACACCAGCGGATACTACGAGCAGTACTTC. Protein: CASSVRDTSGYYEQYF.

The chain joins TRBV18 to TRBJ1-5, with 7 bases identical to TRBD1. This CDR3 region has 14 residues. J was trimmed by 5 bases and V by 3 bases; bases with no gene match: 4. Germline V gene data show CDR1 as KGHSH and CDR2 as LQKENI. The CDR3, as DNA: TGTGCCAGCTCACCGGGACAGATGCATCAGCCCCAGCATTTT. Its protein is CASSPGQMHQPQHF.

The V call is TRBV4-2, the J call TRBJ2-1, with a tentative D call TRBD2 (5 bases). Trimming took 3 bases from V and 2 from J, leaving 23 bases between them. The CDR3 covers 19 residues. Germline assignment: CDR1 LGHNA and CDR2 YNFKEQ. The CDR3 here is CASSQRVTGWVGTYNEQFF. Here the CDR3 DNA reads TGTGCCAGCAGCCAGCGTGTGACGGGATGGGTAGGAACCTACAATGAGCAGTTCTTC.

The rearrangement links TRBV10-2 to TRBJ1-2; the D gene is possibly TRBD1 (5 bases). In germline, CDR1 is WSHSY, CDR2 SAAADI. Trimming cost V 6 bases and J 4 bases, with 9 bases left between them. CDR3 length equals 12 residues. The CDR3 loop reads CASSAQGYGYTF. The CDR3 nucleotides are TGCGCCAGCAGCGCCCAGGGCTATGGCTACACCTTC.

The table lists this clone with a few counts. This chain connects TRBV5-1 to TRBJ2-7; 9 bases fit TRBD1. Losses at the gene ends were 5 bases for V and 5 bases for J; bases not matched to a gene: 14. CDR1 is SGHRS and CDR2 is YFSETQ in the germline V gene. The CDR3 runs 16 residues. This CDR3 is CASRLNPGQGPDEQYF. The CDR3 region has the DNA TGCGCCAGCAGGTTAAATCCGGGACAGGGTCCCGACGAGCAGTACTTC.

V gene TRBV28 combines with J gene TRBJ2-6; 8 positions match TRBD1. The CDR3 is made up of 16 amino acids. CDR1 is MDHEN, CDR2 SYDVKM, per germline. With 6 bases clipped from V and 0 bases from J, the junction kept 4 bases outside the gene matches. DNA for the CDR3: TGTGCCAGCAGCCCGGACAGGGTCTCTGGGGCCAACGTCCTGACTTTC. The encoded protein is CASSPDRVSGANVLTF.

The chain employs TRBV29-1 and TRBJ1-2, with D possibly TRBD1 on 5 matching bases. Germline-derived CDR1 and CDR2 are SQVTM and ANQGSEA. This CDR3 spans 12 amino acids. V was cut by 6 bases and J by 3 bases, with 11 bases left in between. The CDR3 region is CSVTVEYYGYTF. Written as DNA, the CDR3 is TGCAGCGTGACAGTAGAGTACTATGGCTACACCTTC.

Written as DNA, the CDR3 is TGTGCCAGCAGCGTATCCCCTAGCGACTACGAGCAGTACTTC. Protein: CASSVSPSDYEQYF. V and J are TRBV9 and TRBJ2-7; weak D call: TRBD2 (6 bases). The ends were cut back, 1 base at V and 3 bases at J, with 11 bases in the middle. The germline gives CDR1 SGDLS, CDR2 YYNGEE. CDR3 size: 14 residues.

The chain employs TRBV18 and TRBJ2-1; TRBD1 might be the D (5 bases). CDR1 KGHSH and CDR2 LQKENI come from the germline V gene. The CDR3 sequence is 15 residues long. The V end lost 3 bases, the J end lost 0 bases, and 9 bases lay between the germline ends. DNA of the CDR3: TGTGCCAGCTCACCGGACAAGAGCTCCTACAATGAGCAGTTCTTC. Amino acids: CASSPDKSSYNEQFF.

This clone was observed many times. The rearrangement uses TRBV10-1 and TRBJ2-3; 8 bases are shared with TRBD2. Germline CDR1 WNHNN, CDR2 SYGVQD (reference sequence). Germline trimming cut 4 bases from V and 5 bases from J; bases unmatched to any gene: 5. The CDR3 sequence is 14 residues long. The DNA for the CDR3 is TGCGCCAGCAGTGCTGCGGGAGGTCTAGATACGCAGTATTTT. It specifies CASSAAGGLDTQYF.

V gene TRBV5-1 combines with J gene TRBJ2-6; D call uncertain. This CDR3 has 18 residues. Looked up from germline, CDR1 is SGHRS and CDR2 is YFSETQ. V shed 0 bases and J shed 0 bases, with 13 bases lying between them. Written as DNA, the CDR3 is TGCGCCAGCAGCTTGGGCCCCCCGCCCCCCTCTGGGGCCAACGTCCTGACTTTC. It is translated as CASSLGPPPPSGANVLTF.

The CDR3 reads CASSYSSGGLGTQYF. The DNA for the CDR3 is TGTGCCAGCAGTTACTCGTCGGGAGGCTTAGGGACCCAGTACTTC. The chain is built from TRBV6-6 and TRBJ2-5; 7 positions match TRBD2. CDR1 is MNHNY, CDR2 SVGAGI, per germline (reference sequence). J lost 7 bases, V lost 0 bases, and 8 bases had no gene match. The CDR3 extends over 15 amino acids.

A note on this clone: In the same sample, other DNA sequences code for this CDR3. J is TRBJ2-5 and V is TRBV9; tentatively, D is TRBD2 (6 bases). Deletions cut 2 bases from V and 5 bases from J, with 10 bases between. The germline V gene encodes CDR1 SGDLS and CDR2 YYNGEE. The CDR3 runs to 13 residues. The CDR3 coding sequence is TGTGCCAGCAGCGTGGGGGGAGAGGAGACCCAGTACTTC. Translating it yields CASSVGGEETQYF.

The chain carries TRBV5-1 and TRBJ2-3; D is perhaps TRBD2 (6 bases). With 4 bases removed from V and 0 bases from J, the gap between germline ends came to 15 bases. Germline CDR1 and CDR2: SGHRS and YFSETQ. This CDR3 contains 16 residues. The CDR3 DNA reads TGCGCCAGCAGCCGTTTCTCTAGCGCCAGCACAGATACGCAGTATTTT. This translates into CASSRFSSASTDTQYF.

The J gene is TRBJ2-7, the V gene TRBV29-1; D remains ambiguous. The germline V gene has CDR1 SQVTM and CDR2 ANQGSEA. Trimming cost V 7 bases and J 3 bases, with 16 bases left between them. The CDR3 contains 13 residues. The CDR3 region is CSGMSPGLYEQYF. DNA for the CDR3: TGCAGCGGCATGTCGCCAGGCCTCTACGAGCAGTACTTC.

The V and J genes are TRBV21-1 and TRBJ2-2; TRBD1, the table's D call, was not compared with the DNA. TRBV21-1 is reported as a pseudogene. This CDR3 region has 23 residues. The CDR3 spells CASSILLTGLGTEPNRHTGELFF. CDR3 nucleotides: TGTGCCAGCAGCATTCTCCTGACAGGGTTGGGAACTGAACCCAACAGACACACCGGGGAGCTGTTTTTT.

The rearrangement links TRBV7-6 to TRBJ2-2; D remains unclear. The V gene's germline CDR1 is SGHVS and CDR2 FNYEAQ. The V gene lost 5 bases and the J gene lost 6 bases, with 7 bases spanning the gap. This CDR3 has 12 residues. The CDR3 reads CASSRPAGELFF. Here the CDR3 DNA reads TGTGCCAGCAGCCGGCCCGCCGGGGAGCTGTTTTTT. Full variable domain (outside the CDR3, taken from reference TRBV7-6 and TRBJ2-2): GAGVSQSPRYKVTKRGQDVALRCDPISGHVSLYWYRQALGQGPEFLTYFNYEAQQDKSGLPNDRFSAERPEGSISTLTIQRTEQRDSAMYRCASSRPAGELFFGEGSRLTVL.

The genes are TRBV4-1 and TRBJ2-5; 7 nucleotides match TRBD1. The DNA matches TRBJ2-7 better at its end, which makes the J call doubtful. There are 16 residues in the CDR3. From germline, CDR1 is MGHRA and CDR2 YSYEKL. CDR3 sequence: CASSQGGDRYSYEQYF. In DNA form, the CDR3 reads TGCGCCAGCAGCCAAGGAGGGGACAGATACTCCTACGAGCAGTACTTC.

Concerning this clone: Mismatch with germline at one junction end may stem from a read error. The DNA for the CDR3 is TGCGCCAGCAGCCAGCGACGTGATCAGCAAGAGGCCCAGTACTTC. It encodes CASSQRRDQQEAQYF. The V gene is TRBV4-3, the J gene TRBJ2-5; the D is unclear. This CDR3 region has 15 residues. CDR1 and CDR2 from the germline V gene are LGHNA and YSLEER.

To note about this clone: Other nucleotide sequences from this sample produce the same CDR3. The V call is TRBV7-2, the J call TRBJ2-7, with 7 bases aligning to TRBD2. V trimming: 5 bases; J trimming: 0 bases; junction bases outside the gene matches: 4. Germline CDR1 reads SGHTA; CDR2 reads FQGNSA. The CDR3 runs 14 residues. The chain's CDR3 is CASSTSVSSYEQYF. The CDR3 coding sequence is TGTGCCAGCAGCACTAGCGTCAGCTCCTACGAGCAGTACTTC. Supplemented by reference TRBV7-2 and TRBJ2-7, the full variable domain reads GAGVSQSPSNKVTEKGKDVELRCDPISGHTALYWYRQSLGQGLEFLIYFQGNSAPDKSGLPSDRFSAERTGGSVSTLTIQRTQQEDSAVYLCASSTSVSSYEQYFGPGTRLTVT.

This sequence joins TRBV18 and TRBJ2-1, with 8 positions matching TRBD2. V shed 4 bases and J 8 bases; nucleotides not matched to a gene: 13. CDR3 length equals 16 residues. The germline V gene encodes CDR1 KGHSH and CDR2 LQKENI. DNA of the CDR3: TGTGCCAGCTCACAACGACCGCGGGAGGTTTTGTATGAGCAGTTCTTC. It translates to CASSQRPREVLYEQFF.

The chain has TRBV19 and TRBJ2-1; TRBD2 agrees at 14 bases. The CDR3 spans 17 residues. V lost 3 bases and J lost 7; bases outside the gene matches: 8. Per germline, CDR1 LNHDA and CDR2 SQIVND (reference sequence). CDR3 in DNA: TGTGCCAGTAGTATCCTACGACTAGCGGGAGGGCCAAATGAGCAGTTCTTC. Amino acids: CASSILRLAGGPNEQFF.

As for this clone: This sequence may be a read error, since a much larger clone differs from it by one base. Other DNA sequences in the same sample also yield this CDR3. The CDR3 protein is CASSGGQGGADTQYF. CDR3 coding DNA: TGTGCCAGCAGCGGGGGACAGGGAGGTGCAGATACGCAGTATTTT. The chain has TRBV6-1 and TRBJ2-3; TRBD1 agrees at 9 bases. Trimming at V came to 6 bases and at J to 4 bases, leaving 8 bases not matched to a gene. Germline assignment: CDR1 MNHNS and CDR2 SASEGT. This CDR3 is built from 15 residues.